Presented here are 25 T cell receptor beta chains from one specimen sequenced in a study of T cells in Graves' hyperthyroidism and ophthalmopathy. TCR beta CDR3 regions were amplified from RNA. HTBI primers were used for first-round RT-PCR of the TCR CDR3. TCRdb reanalysed the multiplex PCR reads using MiXCR and keeps one entry per CDR3 protein. Seen here are 540,000 or so distinct CDR3 sequences, about 45% observed once, and the top ten hold around 17%. Material: peripheral blood or thyroid tissue (not recorded which). These receptors were collected from an adult woman with Graves' disease, either hyperthyroidism or ophthalmopathy (not recorded which).

This clonotype appeared many times. V and J are TRBV12-3 or TRBV12-4 and TRBJ1-1; D perhaps matches TRBD1 (6 bases). Between the trimmed V and J ends, which lost 5 bases and 11 bases, there was a span of 21 bases. The CDR3 runs 14 residues. DNA of the CDR3: TGTGCCAGCAGTAGGGCTCCAGGGGAGTGGGCGGCTTTCTTT. Amino acids: CASSRAPGEWAAFF.

The chain carries TRBV12-1 and TRBJ2-5. TRBV12-1 is shown as a pseudogene. The CDR3 sequence is 13 residues long. DNA of the CDR3: TGTGCCAGCAGCTTTGGCTGGCGGGAGACCCAGTACTTC. Residues: CASSFGWRETQYF.

The genes are TRBV5-1 and TRBJ1-2; 7 bases agree with TRBD1. The CDR3 is 14 residues long. Germline V CDR1 and CDR2: SGHRS, YFSETQ. V gave up 5 bases and J gave up 14 bases; unmatched junction bases: 18. CDR3 nucleotides: TGCGCCAGCAGAGCGGGGGACAGTGCATATTCACGTACCTTC. The encoded protein is CASRAGDSAYSRTF.

The DNA for the CDR3 is TGCAGCGCCGGGATCGTCCACGAGCAGTACTTC. Protein product: CSAGIVHEQYF. The chain is built from TRBV29-1 and TRBJ2-7, with D possibly matching TRBD2 (5 bases). The germline CDR1 and CDR2 sequences are SQVTM and ANQGSEA. This CDR3 is 11 amino acids long. With 7 bases removed from V and 5 bases from J, the gap between germline ends came to 12 bases.

This clonotype was seen at least ten times. V usage is TRBV20-1 and J usage is TRBJ2-7; 10 positions agree with TRBD1. CDR1 DFQATT and CDR2 SNEGSKA come from the germline V gene (reference sequence). The CDR3 extends over 18 amino acids. V trimming: 4 bases; J trimming: 0 bases; junction bases outside the gene matches: 15. The CDR3 sequence: CSATSPGQGPISSYEQYF. The CDR3 coding sequence is TGCAGTGCTACCTCACCGGGACAGGGGCCCATCAGCTCCTACGAGCAGTACTTC.

In regard to this clonotype: This could be a read error, since a much larger clone is one nucleotide away. The chain links TRBV6-5 to TRBJ1-5; D is ambiguous. CDR3 length: 13 residues. Germline lookup yields CDR1 MNHEY and CDR2 SVGAGI. Written as DNA, the CDR3 is TGTACCAGCAGCTACACCCTGGGACAGCCCCAGCATTTT. The encoded protein is CTSSYTLGQPQHF.

The chain combines TRBV7-9 with TRBJ2-7; D may be TRBD1 or TRBD2 (5 bases each). CDR3 length: 14 residues. CDR1 and CDR2 (germline): SEHNR, FQNEAQ (reference sequence). The ends were cut back, 5 bases at V and 2 bases at J, with 13 bases in the middle. The CDR3 DNA is TGTGCCAGCAGCCGCCCCGGGGCCACCTACGAGCAGTACTTC. Its translation is CASSRPGATYEQYF.

The chain employs TRBV11-2 and TRBJ1-4; tentatively, D is TRBD1 (5 bases). Per the germline V gene, CDR1 is SGHAT and CDR2 is FQNNGV. The CDR3 spans 14 residues. Between the trimmed V and J ends, which lost 5 bases and 8 bases, there was a span of 15 bases. The CDR3 DNA is TGTGCCAGCAGCCTAACCGGGACTAGGGAAAAACTGTTTTTT. It translates to CASSLTGTREKLFF.

The chain uses TRBV19 and TRBJ1-1; D perhaps matches TRBD1 (5 bases). Germline-derived CDR1 and CDR2 are LNHDA and SQIVND (reference sequence). The CDR3 consists of 14 residues. The V end lost 7 bases, the J end lost 0 bases, and 12 bases lay between the germline ends. The CDR3 spells CASIRGAMNTEAFF. The CDR3 coding sequence is TGTGCCAGTATCAGAGGGGCGATGAACACTGAAGCTTTCTTT.

This clonotype was detected many times. This chain joins TRBV11-2 and TRBJ2-5; 7 nucleotides align to TRBD1. The CDR3 contains 16 residues. V lost 5 bases, J lost 5 bases, and 14 bases stayed unmatched. Germline CDR1 reads SGHAT; CDR2 reads FQNNGV. The CDR3 DNA reads TGTGCCAGCAGCCCATCAACACAGGGGATGGTGGAGACCCAGTACTTC. Protein: CASSPSTQGMVETQYF.

The chain carries TRBV7-9 and TRBJ1-5; D not resolved. This CDR3 has 14 amino acids. Germline V gene data show CDR1 as SEHNR and CDR2 as FQNEAQ (reference sequence). Trimming removed 3 bases at V and 2 bases at J, with 8 bases between. The CDR3 coding sequence is TGTGCCAGCAGCTTGTGGGAAGGCAATCAGCCCCAGCATTTT. Translating it yields CASSLWEGNQPQHF.

CDR3 in amino acids: CAGSRTDTEAFF. DNA for the CDR3: TGTGCCGGCAGCCGCACAGACACTGAAGCTTTCTTT. The chain couples TRBV24-1 to TRBJ1-1; D remains ambiguous. The germline CDR1 and CDR2 sequences are KGHDR and SFDVKD. CDR3 length equals 12 residues. Trimming pared 12 bases from V and 3 bases from J, leaving 13 bases between.

The chain links TRBV29-1 to TRBJ2-7; D unresolved. Germline V CDR1 and CDR2: SQVTM, ANQGSEA. This CDR3 comprises 13 residues. V lost 8 bases and J 0 bases, leaving 14 bases between the germline ends. This CDR3 is CSLSGASSYEQYF. CDR3 nucleotides: TGCAGCTTAAGTGGCGCCAGCTCCTACGAGCAGTACTTC.

With regard to this clonotype: A much bigger clone sits one base away, suggesting this may be a read error. This sequence joins TRBV7-9 and TRBJ1-4; weak D call: TRBD1 (5 bases). Germline CDR1 reads SEHNR; CDR2 reads FQNEAQ (reference sequence). The CDR3 is made up of 18 amino acids. The CDR3 region has the DNA TGTGCCAGCAGCTTGGTTTCCAGGCGGGGCGCCGGATTTGAAAAAGTGTTTTTT. Amino acid sequence: CASSLVSRRGAGFEKVFF.

This clonotype was picked up a small number of times. The chain is built from TRBV20-1 and TRBJ1-1; no firm D call. The V end was cut by 6 bases, the J end by 1 base, with 12 bases between. The CDR3 extends over 13 amino acids. CDR1 DFQATT and CDR2 SNEGSKA come from the germline V gene (reference sequence). CDR3 amino acids: CSAQGLKNTEAFF. The CDR3 nucleotides are TGCAGTGCCCAAGGACTGAAGAACACTGAAGCTTTCTTT.

This clonotype was detected many times. The DNA of the CDR3 is TGTGCCAGCAGTTACTCCCGGGGTATCATGGATTCACCCCTCCACTTT. This encodes CASSYSRGIMDSPLHF. The chain uses TRBV6-5 and TRBJ1-6; the D is unclear. Germline V lookup: CDR1 MNHEY, CDR2 SVGAGI. The CDR3 runs 16 residues. The V and J ends lost 0 bases and 8 bases respectively, with 14 bases between them.

Points on this clonotype: A read error may account for a junction end that differs from germline. The chain employs TRBV9 and TRBJ2-5; 7 positions match TRBD2. CDR1 and CDR2 from the germline V gene are SGDLS and YYNGEE. The CDR3 spans 14 residues. The CDR3 nucleotides read TGCGCCAGCAGCGCAACCGGGAGGAAAGAGACCCAGTACTTC. As protein: CASSATGRKETQYF. The entire variable domain, with the rest obtained from reference TRBV9 and TRBJ2-5, is as follows: DSGVTQTPKHLITATGQRVTLRCSPRSGDLSVYWYQQSLDQGLQFLIQYYNGEERAKGNILERFSAQQFPDLHSELNLSSLELGDSALYFCASSATGRKETQYFGPGTRLLVL.

The chain employs TRBV29-1 and TRBJ1-1, with D unclear. V was shortened by 8 bases and J by 5 bases, with 18 bases between the two germline ends. Germline V gene data show CDR1 as SQVTM and CDR2 as ANQGSEA. This CDR3 is built from 13 residues. This CDR3 reads CSSLDDGRTEAFF. The CDR3 DNA follows: TGCAGCAGCTTGGACGATGGGAGAACTGAAGCTTTCTTT.

This clonotype was seen a few times. One end of the junction is discordant with germline, which a read error may explain. The J gene is TRBJ2-5, the V gene TRBV10-2; 8 bases fit TRBD1. The CDR3 length is 18 residues. Germline V gene sequence: CDR1 WSHSY, CDR2 SAAADI. This CDR3 reads CASSPWTGTETIQETQYF. The CDR3 nucleotides are TGTGCCAGCTCACCGTGGACAGGGACTGAAACAATCCAAGAGACCCAGTACTTC.

CDR3 DNA sequence: TGTGCCAGCAGCTATAGGGGGGAGATGTCCCAGTACTTC. Its translation is CASSYRGEMSQYF. V and J are TRBV7-8 and TRBJ2-5; perhaps D is TRBD1 or TRBD2 (6 bases each). Germline lookup yields CDR1 SGHVS and CDR2 FQNEAQ. The CDR3 is made up of 13 amino acids. Trimming shortened V by 4 bases and J by 9 bases, and 15 bases separated the two germline ends.

V gene TRBV10-3 combines with J gene TRBJ1-1; D not resolved. The germline V gene has CDR1 ENHRY and CDR2 SYGVKD. This CDR3 is built from 12 residues. The ends were cut back, 0 bases at V and 7 bases at J, with 6 bases in the middle. CDR3 DNA: TGTGCCATCAGTGAGTCCCCGCTTGAAGCTTTCTTT. It yields the protein CAISESPLEAFF.

In this sample, this clonotype turned up many times. The rearrangement joins TRBV12-3 or TRBV12-4 to TRBJ2-5, with a possible D match to TRBD2 (5 bases). V shed 8 bases and J shed 10 bases, with 14 bases lying between them. This CDR3 has 11 amino acids. The CDR3 sequence is CASSLKGSQYF. Written as DNA, the CDR3 is TGTGCCAGCTCTCTAAAAGGGAGCCAGTACTTC.

The CDR3 loop is CASSEQGGLNTEAFF. The DNA for the CDR3 is TGCGCCAGCAGCGAACAGGGGGGCTTGAACACTGAAGCTTTCTTT. The chain is built from TRBV5-1 and TRBJ1-1, with TRBD1 matching over 8 bases. Germline V gene sequence: CDR1 SGHRS, CDR2 YFSETQ. Unmatched junction bases numbered 5, after V lost 4 bases and J lost 0 bases. This CDR3 contains 15 residues.

This clonotype was observed a handful of times. One end of the junction does not line up with germline, which may come from a read error. The rearrangement uses TRBV7-6 and TRBJ2-5; either TRBD1 or TRBD2 may fit D (6 bases each). The CDR3 sequence is 14 residues long. Germline V lookup: CDR1 SGHVS, CDR2 FNYEAQ. In DNA form, the CDR3 reads TGTGCTAGCAGCCCGGGGGCCGGCGCAGAGACCCAGTACTTC. It is translated as CASSPGAGAETQYF.

This clonotype appeared many times. The chain joins TRBV11-2 to TRBJ1-2; D not certain. V was pared by 5 bases and J by 5 bases, with 12 bases between. In germline, CDR1 is SGHAT, CDR2 FQNNGV. CDR3 length: 13 amino acids. The CDR3: CASSRWAEYGYTF. CDR3 coding DNA: TGTGCCAGCAGCAGATGGGCAGAATATGGCTACACCTTC.